This TCR beta chain was captured in a study of shared clonotypes between healthy human individuals (TCRdb year 2020). Study-level background: The cohort included three men and a couple of women between 18 and 49 years of age. For each donor, CD4 naive and CD4 memory were each given three plates, CD8 naive was given two plates, and CD8 memory was given one plate. To estimate repertoire size and how much clonotype sharing occurs between individuals, the study deeply sequenced the blood TCR repertoires of roughly 5 healthy adults. To increase sequencing depth and limit assay-specific biases, different laboratories used diverse techniques to prepare libraries and sequence TCR repertoires. Between about 0.9 and 10 billion PBMCs per donor were obtained by leukapheresis. Summary of the overall study and its limitations: Because the study included a small number of donors, the genetic and exposure-history diversity represented was limited. Sampling was restricted to blood, and TCR repertoires in tissue are likely to differ from TCR repertoires in blood. Based on pairwise subsampling, the degree of clonotype sharing among donors was expected to be affected by sequencing depth. Compared with non-shared clonotypes, the clonotypes found in all four sorted-subset donors had higher generation probabilities. Estimated clonotype richness was generally larger for naive than for memory subsets. Even with the large sequencing depth, rarefaction of the sorted-subset datasets indicated that sequencing was incomplete. Across four donors, approximately 5% of naive CD4, approximately 4% of naive CD8, about 2.3% of memory CD4, and 0.4% of memory CD8 clonotypes were shared.

Using the deep immunoSEQ assay, multiplex PCR amplified TCR CDR3 regions from genomic DNA. Extracted genomic DNA from each cell subset was distributed evenly across all wells of several immunoSEQ 96-well plates, and each plate was treated as a replicate. For sorted subsets, around 200 ng genomic DNA, equal to tens of thousands of T cell genomes, was loaded into each replicate PCR. Purified libraries were quantified with a Qubit 3.0 fluorometer, sized on a Bioanalyzer 2100, and re-quantified with the KAPA Library Quantification kit. Every immunoSEQ 96-well plate was sequenced on a separate single-read 150-cycle Illumina NextSeq 550 flow cell. The paper's processing steps were these. The immunoSEQ output contained only junctional sequences without quality scores, so filtering could not match that applied to full-length reads. Sequences were annotated with PyIR, a Python wrapper for IgBLAST v1.9, using IMGT germline references to assign V/J genes and CDR3. Reads with weak V/J assignments (E-value above 1e-6), missing CDR3, stop codons, out-of-frame junctions, or ambiguous translated residues were removed. A V3J clonotype was defined by an identical inferred V gene, J gene, and CDR3 amino acid sequence. The percentage overlap between two repertoires was calculated by dividing the number of shared unique clonotypes by the size of the smaller repertoire. Richness of each repertoire was evaluated using RTK rarefaction, the Chao1 estimator, and Recon v2.1 estimates of unobserved clonotypes. Generation probabilities for all TCRbeta clonotypes obtained by the gDNA method from a handful of donors were computed using OLGA. TCRdb re-hosts the immuneACCESS table, in-frame sequences only. Its copies lack some clones; in the studies checked, an unresolved V gene accounts for under half of them, and the cause for the rest is not known. V and J calls plus clone size are reproduced from that table; the DNA served to infer D and trimming. For this sample the table gives around 2.1 million clones, of which approximately 94% were detected only once. Roughly 0.13% of the sample is in the top ten clones.

Taken from the germline V gene (reference sequence), the CDR1 and CDR2 loops are LNHDA and SQIVND. The junction shows trimming of 6 bases on V and 0 bases on J, and the gene matches do not reach 2 bases of it. The CDR3 spans 13 residues, from the cysteine through the phenylalanine. Kept here is only the CDR3 DNA, which spans 39 bases and is read in frame from base 1. Comment on this clone: Its cognate antigen has yet to be identified. One base away there is no much larger clone; base qualities are not given.

The donors were healthy, HIV-negative adults with no recently reported acute infections or vaccinations. Only Caucasian adults living in Nashville, Tennessee, USA were represented among the donors. CD4+ T cells were enriched by magnetic negative selection; naive cells were then positively selected on CD45RA, and the negative fraction formed the memory subset. Blood was collected by leukapheresis, and PBMCs were isolated by Ficoll-Histopaque density gradient centrifugation and then cryopreserved in liquid nitrogen vapor phase. Purity and quantity of every magnetically sorted T cell population were checked by analytical flow cytometry. Each sorted fraction had its genomic DNA isolated and then quantified by UV absorbance on a Nanodrop 2000c.

The sequence links TRBV19 to TRBJ2-7; a stretch of 7 junction bases matches TRBD1. The TCR comes from a man aged 18 to 29 in good health. Sample: naive CD4+ T cells sorted from blood. The label giving this sample's cell subset or site can be read as: CD45RA+ positively selected. DNA sequence: TGTGCCAGTAGGGGACAGAGCTCCTACGAGCAGTACTTC. It encodes CASRGQSSYEQYF.